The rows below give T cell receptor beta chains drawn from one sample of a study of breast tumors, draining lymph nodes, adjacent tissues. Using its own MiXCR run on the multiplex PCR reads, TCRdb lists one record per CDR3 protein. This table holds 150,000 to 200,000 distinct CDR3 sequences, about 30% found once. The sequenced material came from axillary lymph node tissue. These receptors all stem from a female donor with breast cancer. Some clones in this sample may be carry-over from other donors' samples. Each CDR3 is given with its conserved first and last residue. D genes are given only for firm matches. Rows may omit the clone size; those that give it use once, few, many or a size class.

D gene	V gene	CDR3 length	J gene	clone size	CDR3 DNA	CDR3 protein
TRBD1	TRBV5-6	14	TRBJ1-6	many	TGTGCCAGCAGCTTAAACCGGGACAGGGACCCCCTCCACTTT	CASSLNRDRDPLHF
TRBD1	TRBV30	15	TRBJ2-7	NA	TGTGCCTGGAGTGCCCCGGGACAGGGGGCTTACGAGCAGTACTTC	CAWSAPGQGAYEQYF
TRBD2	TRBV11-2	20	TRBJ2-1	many	TGTGCCAGCAGCTCCACATTACCCGGGGGACTAGCGGGAACCCACAATGAGCAGTTCTTC	CASSSTLPGGLAGTHNEQFF
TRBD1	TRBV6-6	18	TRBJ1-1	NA	TGTGCCAGCAGTCACCTCGGACAGGGGGCGCTTGGGCCCACTGAAGCTTTCTTT	CASSHLGQGALGPTEAFF
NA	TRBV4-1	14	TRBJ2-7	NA	TGCGCCAGCAGTCTTGGGGGTGCAAAGAACGAGCAGTACTTC	CASSLGGAKNEQYF
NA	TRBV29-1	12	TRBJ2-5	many	TGCAGCGTTGAATCAAACCAAGAGACCCAGTACTTC	CSVESNQETQYF
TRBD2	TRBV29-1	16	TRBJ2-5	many	TGCAGCGTTTCCGGCCTGGTACTAGCGGGGCAAGAGACCCAGTACTTC	CSVSGLVLAGQETQYF
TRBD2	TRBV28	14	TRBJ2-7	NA	TGTGTCAGCAGTTGGACTAGCGTGTACCACGAGCAGTACTTC	CVSSWTSVYHEQYF
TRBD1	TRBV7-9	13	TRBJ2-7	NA	TGTGCCAGCAGCTTCAGGGGGCCCTACGAGCGGTACTTC	CASSFRGPYERYF
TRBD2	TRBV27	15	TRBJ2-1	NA	TGTGCCAGCAGTTCTCCGGGACTAGCCTACAATGAGCAGTTCTTC	CASSSPGLAYNEQFF
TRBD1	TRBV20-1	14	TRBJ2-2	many	TGCAGTGCTTCCGGGACAGAGAACACCGGGGAGCTGTTTTTT	CSASGTENTGELFF
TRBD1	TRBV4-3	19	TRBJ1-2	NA	TGCGCCAGCAGCCAAGATCCCGGGACAGGGGTCCCCTTGAACTATGGCTACACCTTC	CASSQDPGTGVPLNYGYTF
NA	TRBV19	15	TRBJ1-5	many	TGTGCCAGTAGTTCGGACCGGGTCGGTAATCAGCCCCAGCATTTT	CASSSDRVGNQPQHF
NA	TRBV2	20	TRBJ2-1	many	TGTGCCAGCAGTGGAGCCATTAGCTCCAGGGGACAAAGCTCCTACAATGAGCAGTTCTTC	CASSGAISSRGQSSYNEQFF
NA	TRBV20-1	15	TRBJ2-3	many	TGCAGTGCCATATTTGGCAGACCTAGCACAGATACGCAGTATTTT	CSAIFGRPSTDTQYF
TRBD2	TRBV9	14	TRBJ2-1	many	TGTGCCAGCAGCGTAGGGACTAGCGGCAATGAGCAGTTCTTC	CASSVGTSGNEQFF
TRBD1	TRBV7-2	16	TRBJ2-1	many	TGTGCCAGCAGCGGTACTTCAGGGGGCTCCTACAATGAGCAGTTCTTC	CASSGTSGGSYNEQFF
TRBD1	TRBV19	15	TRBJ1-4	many	TGTGCCAGTAGTACCGGGACAGGGATTCGTGAAAAACTGTTTTTT	CASSTGTGIREKLFF
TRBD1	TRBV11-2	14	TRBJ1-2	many	TGTGCCAGCAGCTTAGGACAGGGGGCTCGGGGCTACACCTTC	CASSLGQGARGYTF
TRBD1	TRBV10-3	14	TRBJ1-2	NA	TGTGCCAGCAGTGAAGGGACAGGGCTCTATGGCTACACCTTC	CASSEGTGLYGYTF
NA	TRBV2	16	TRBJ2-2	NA	TGTGCCAGCAGCGCGGCGAGTACGCCTAACACCGGAAAGCTGTTTTTT	CASSAASTPNTGKLFF
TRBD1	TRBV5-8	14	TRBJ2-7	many	TGTGCCAGCAGCCCGGGACAGGGTATCGACGAGCAGTACTTC	CASSPGQGIDEQYF
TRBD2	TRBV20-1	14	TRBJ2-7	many	TGCAGTGCTGCGACTAGCGGGAGGACCTACGAGCAGTACTTC	CSAATSGRTYEQYF
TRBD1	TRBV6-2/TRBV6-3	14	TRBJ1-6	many	TGTGCCAGCGGTTTAGGGACAGCCTTTTCACCCCTCCACTTT	CASGLGTAFSPLHF
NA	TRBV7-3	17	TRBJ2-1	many	TGTGCCAGCAGCCCTCGAGGGGGGACGGGAGGAATAAATGAGCAGTTCTTC	CASSPRGGTGGINEQFF
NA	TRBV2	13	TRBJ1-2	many	TGTGCTAGCAGCGCCGACAGGAACTATGGCTACACCTTC	CASSADRNYGYTF
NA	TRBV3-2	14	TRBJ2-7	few	TGTGCCAGCCTCGGGACAGGGGGTATATACGAGCAGTACTTC	CASLGTGGIYEQYF
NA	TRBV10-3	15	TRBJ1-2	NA	TGTGCCATGAGTGAAAGTTGGGGGCGCGGCTATGGCTACACCTTC	CAMSESWGRGYGYTF
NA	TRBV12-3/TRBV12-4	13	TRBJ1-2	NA	TGTGCCAGCAGCCTCCCCCAGGGCGCGCGTCTTTACTTC	CASSLPQGARLYF
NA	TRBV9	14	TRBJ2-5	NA	TGTGCCACCCGGGGGGCGCTCGGCCAAGAGACCCAGTACTTC	CATRGALGQETQYF
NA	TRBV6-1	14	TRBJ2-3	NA	TGTGCCAGCAGGAGCAGCGCCCTCACAGATACGCAGTATTTT	CASRSSALTDTQYF
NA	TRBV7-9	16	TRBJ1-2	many	TGTGCCAGCAGCTTAGGGCCGCTCCGGATGGGCTATGGCTACACCTTC	CASSLGPLRMGYGYTF
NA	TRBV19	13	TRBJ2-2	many	TGTGCCAGTGCGGACGTCTACACCGGGGAGCTGTTTTTT	CASADVYTGELFF
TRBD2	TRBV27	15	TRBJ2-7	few	TGTGCCAGCAGCCTCGGGAGGGGGGTTAAGTACGAGCAGTACTTC	CASSLGRGVKYEQYF
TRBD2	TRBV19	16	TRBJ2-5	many	TGTGCCAGTAGTATAGCTAGCGGGAGGGCTGGGGAGACCCAGTACTTC	CASSIASGRAGETQYF
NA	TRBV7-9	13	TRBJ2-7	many	TGTGCCAGCAGCTTAGCGAGTACCTACGAGCAGTACTTC	CASSLASTYEQYF
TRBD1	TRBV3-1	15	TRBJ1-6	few	TGCACCAGCAGCCTTTCGGACAGGGGAAATTCACCCCTCCACTTT	CTSSLSDRGNSPLHF
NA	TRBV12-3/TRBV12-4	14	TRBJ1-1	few	TGTGCCAGCAGTTTGATGTTGAGGGACACTGAAGCTTTCTTT	CASSLMLRDTEAFF
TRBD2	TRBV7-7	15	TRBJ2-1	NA	TGTGCTAGCAGCTTAGCGCACGGGAGGGCCAATGAGCAGTTCTTC	CASSLAHGRANEQFF
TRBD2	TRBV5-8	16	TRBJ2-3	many	TGTGCCAGCAGCTTCCAACTAGCGGGAGGAACAGATACGCAGTATTTT	CASSFQLAGGTDTQYF
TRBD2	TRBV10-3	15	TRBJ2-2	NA	TGTGCCATCAGAGGGGCGGGGGGAAACACCGGGGAGCTGTTTTTT	CAIRGAGGNTGELFF
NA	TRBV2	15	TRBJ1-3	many	TGTGCCAGCAGTGTTTCGGGGGGTAGTGGAAACACCATATATTTT	CASSVSGGSGNTIYF
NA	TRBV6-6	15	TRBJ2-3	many	TGTGCCAGCAGTTTAAACGGACTGACTCCAGATACGCAGTATTTT	CASSLNGLTPDTQYF
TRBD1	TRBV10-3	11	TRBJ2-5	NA	TGTGCCATCAGTGGACAGGGGACCCAGTACTTC	CAISGQGTQYF
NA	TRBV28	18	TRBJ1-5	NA	TGTGCCAGCAGTTGGGACAAAAAAAGACCAAATAGCAATCAGCCCCAGCATTTT	CASSWDKKRPNSNQPQHF
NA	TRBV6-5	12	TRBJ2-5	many	TGTGCCAGCCAGGGGTCCAGGGAGACCCAGTACTTC	CASQGSRETQYF
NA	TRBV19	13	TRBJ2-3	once	TGTGCCAGTAGTAGGGGGGCGAAAGATACGCAGTATTTT	CASSRGAKDTQYF